Each of the 27 T cell receptor beta chains below was sequenced from the same sample in a study of blood T cell repertoires in COVID-19. TCRdb keeps only in-frame clones here, not all; method: immunoSEQ multiplex PCR. Here the sample spans fewer than 300,000 clones, about nine tenths being singletons. The specimen sequenced was PBMCs or T cells enriched from blood (not recorded which). The source is a young woman who had recovered from COVID-19.

The CDR3 region has the DNA TGTGCCAGCAGTTTTACAAGACTAGCGGCTTTGGTCAATGAGCAGTTCTTC. This sequence encodes CASSFTRLAALVNEQFF. The genes are TRBV27 and TRBJ2-1; 9 positions agree with TRBD2. Germline assignment: CDR1 MNHEY and CDR2 SMNVEV (reference sequence). With 3 bases clipped from V and 6 bases from J, the junction kept 12 bases outside the gene matches. CDR3 length equals 17 residues.

This rearrangement joins TRBV2 to TRBJ2-1; D uncertain. The ends were cut back, 7 bases at V and 6 bases at J, with 10 bases in the middle. This CDR3 has 12 residues. CDR1 is SNHLY, CDR2 FYNNEI, per germline. CDR3 DNA sequence: TGTGCCAGCAAACCAGGCTCCAATGAGCAGTTCTTC. It translates to CASKPGSNEQFF.

This chain joins TRBV4-1 and TRBJ2-5; 11 bases agree with TRBD1. Germline V gene lookup returns CDR1 MGHRA and CDR2 YSYEKL. Trimming removed 3 bases from V and 4 bases from J; junction bases left unmatched: 4. This CDR3 has 15 amino acids. The CDR3 protein is CASSQLDRGRETQYF. As DNA, the CDR3 is TGCGCCAGCAGCCAGCTGGACAGGGGGCGAGAGACCCAGTACTTC.

The V gene is TRBV4-3, the J gene TRBJ2-2, with D possibly TRBD2 on 5 matching bases. This CDR3 region has 16 residues. Germline V gene lookup returns CDR1 LGHNA and CDR2 YSLEER. V was cut by 1 base and J by 0 bases, with 9 bases left in between. The CDR3 sequence is CASSQVVGTNTGELFF. Here the CDR3 DNA reads TGCGCCAGCAGCCAAGTGGTCGGGACGAACACCGGGGAGCTGTTTTTT.

This clone was found once. The chain combines TRBV6-2 or TRBV6-3 with TRBJ2-5; 7 nucleotides match TRBD2. V gave up 5 bases and J gave up 0 bases; unmatched junction bases: 6. The CDR3 loop spans 15 amino acids. The germline CDR1 and CDR2 sequences are MNHEY and SVGEGT. CDR3 in amino acids: CASSLLAAYQETQYF. The DNA for the CDR3 is TGTGCCAGCAGTCTCCTAGCGGCCTACCAAGAGACCCAGTACTTC.

The chain recombines TRBV6-2 or TRBV6-3 with TRBJ1-1; TRBD1 aligns across 8 bases. Germline assignment: CDR1 MNHEY and CDR2 SVGEGT. The CDR3 is 15 amino acids. V lost 6 bases, J lost 5 bases, and 11 bases stayed unmatched. CDR3 sequence reads: CASSLDRGGRTEAFF. DNA for the CDR3: TGTGCCAGCAGCCTAGACAGGGGAGGGAGAACTGAAGCTTTCTTT.

DNA for the CDR3: TGTGCCAGCAGTTCGGGACAGTACCAAGAGACCCAGTACTTC. This sequence encodes CASSSGQYQETQYF. The chain joins TRBV6-5 to TRBJ2-5, with 7 nucleotides matching TRBD1. V shed 4 bases, J shed 0 bases, and the junction held 2 bases outside the gene matches. Germline CDR1 and CDR2: MNHEY and SVGAGI. The CDR3 runs 14 residues.

The rearrangement uses TRBV19 and TRBJ1-2, with 7 bases matching TRBD1. With V trimmed by 3 bases and J by 4 bases, 8 bases remained unmatched. CDR3 length equals 15 residues. Germline CDR1 is LNHDA and CDR2 is SQIVND (reference sequence). CDR3 residues: CASSIGGTASYGYTF. The CDR3 DNA sequence: TGTGCCAGTAGTATTGGGGGGACAGCGAGCTATGGCTACACCTTC.

The chain couples TRBV11-2 to TRBJ2-7; the match to TRBD1 covers 8 bases. V gave up 5 bases and J gave up 2 bases; unmatched junction bases: 8. The CDR3 extends over 15 amino acids. Germline assignment: CDR1 SGHAT and CDR2 FQNNGV. CDR3: CASSIPTGAAYEQYF. The CDR3 DNA sequence: TGTGCCAGCAGCATTCCGACAGGGGCCGCCTACGAGCAGTACTTC.

The V gene is TRBV5-4, the J gene TRBJ1-1; 8 nucleotides line up with TRBD1. The CDR3 runs 16 residues. V was clipped by 9 bases and J by 7 bases; unmatched bases: 20. Germline values: CDR1 SGHNT, CDR2 YYREEE (reference sequence). CDR3 in amino acids: CATTQGAWGQGGEAFF. The CDR3 nucleotides are TGTGCCACCACCCAGGGGGCGTGGGGTCAAGGAGGTGAAGCTTTCTTT.

The chain couples TRBV7-8 to TRBJ1-5; TRBD1 matches at 10 bases. In germline, CDR1 is SGHVS, CDR2 FQNEAQ. V lost 3 bases and J lost 6; bases outside the gene matches: 8. This CDR3 comprises 16 residues. CDR3 coding DNA: TGTGCCAGCAGCTTCCTCGGGACAGGGGCTTTTCAGCCCCAGCATTTT. It specifies CASSFLGTGAFQPQHF. The full variable domain, completed using reference TRBV7-8 and TRBJ1-5, is GAGVSQSPRYKVAKRGQDVALRCDPISGHVSLFWYQQALGQGPEFLTYFQNEAQLDKSGLPSDRFFAERPEGSVSTLKIQRTQQEDSAVYLCASSFLGTGAFQPQHFGDGTRLSIL.

The chain is built from TRBV6-2 or TRBV6-3 and TRBJ1-4; D not certain. V was shortened by 2 bases and J by 5 bases, with 6 bases between the two germline ends. Germline V CDR1 and CDR2: MNHEY, SVGEGT. This CDR3 comprises 13 residues. The CDR3 is CASSYGQNEKLFF. The CDR3 DNA follows: TGTGCCAGCAGTTACGGGCAGAATGAAAAACTGTTTTTT.

This sequence joins TRBV21-1 and TRBJ1-1; the table names TRBD1, a call not compared with the DNA. TRBV21-1 represents a pseudogene. The CDR3 totals 16 residues. CDR3 loop: CASNLPSDRINTEAFF. The CDR3 bases are TGTGCCAGCAACCTCCCATCGGACAGGATTAACACTGAAGCTTTCTTT.

The chain's CDR3 is CASSSSGTGFNYGYTF. The CDR3 coding sequence is TGTGCCAGCAGCTCTTCCGGGACAGGGTTTAACTATGGCTACACCTTC. The chain combines TRBV5-6 with TRBJ1-2; 9 bases map to TRBD1. V was clipped by 3 bases and J by 1 base; unmatched bases: 7. This CDR3 contains 16 residues. Germline V gene lookup returns CDR1 SGHDT and CDR2 YYEEEE.

The chain carries TRBV5-6 and TRBJ2-7; 10 positions agree with TRBD1. Losses at the gene ends were 5 bases for V and 5 bases for J; bases not matched to a gene: 10. The CDR3 is 15 amino acids. Germline values: CDR1 SGHDT, CDR2 YYEEEE. DNA of the CDR3: TGTGCCAGCAGTTATTCCGGGACAGGGGACCACGAGCAGTACTTC. Translated, it gives CASSYSGTGDHEQYF.

The J gene is TRBJ2-4, the V gene TRBV6-5; no clear D. V was pared by 0 bases and J by 1 base, with 10 bases between. The germline CDR1 and CDR2 sequences are MNHEY and SVGAGI. CDR3 length: 16 residues. CDR3 nucleotides: TGTGCCAGCAGTTACTCAGGCAGCAGGGCCAAAAACATTCAGTACTTC. This codes for CASSYSGSRAKNIQYF.

The chain combines TRBV19 with TRBJ2-7; D is possibly TRBD1 (5 bases). The germline V and J ends were trimmed by 6 bases and 0 bases, with 9 bases remaining between them. Looked up from germline, CDR1 is LNHDA and CDR2 is SQIVND (reference sequence). This CDR3 comprises 13 residues. The CDR3 here is CASRQGSSYEQYF. CDR3 DNA sequence: TGTGCCAGTAGGCAGGGAAGCTCCTACGAGCAGTACTTC.

The chain carries TRBV30 and TRBJ1-1; 8 nucleotides match TRBD1. Per germline, CDR1 GTSNPN and CDR2 SVGIG (reference sequence). This CDR3 region has 14 residues. The trim removed 3 bases at V and 4 bases at J, leaving 7 bases unmatched. The CDR3 nucleotides read TGTGCCTGGAGGGCAGGGGGCGTTGGCACTGAAGCTTTCTTT. Protein product: CAWRAGGVGTEAFF. The whole variable domain, filled in from reference TRBV30 and TRBJ1-1, reads SQTIHQWPATLVQPVGSPLSLECTVEGTSNPNLYWYRQAAGRGLQLLFYSVGIGQISSEVPQNLSASRPQDRQFILSSKKLLLSDSGFYLCAWRAGGVGTEAFFGQGTRLTVV.

The J gene is TRBJ2-1, the V gene TRBV6-5; D possibly corresponds to TRBD1 (5 bases). V lost 10 bases to trimming and J lost 0 bases, with 16 bases between them. This CDR3 comprises 15 residues. Germline V gene lookup returns CDR1 MNHEY and CDR2 SVGAGI. CDR3 DNA sequence: TGTGCCACAACTGTTGACAGAAGCTCCTACAATGAGCAGTTCTTC. Its protein is CATTVDRSSYNEQFF.

The chain is built from TRBV19 and TRBJ2-2, with 8 bases lining up with TRBD2. The germline CDR1 and CDR2 sequences are LNHDA and SQIVND (reference sequence). V was clipped by 4 bases and J by 2 bases; unmatched bases: 6. The CDR3 spans 16 residues. CDR3 in amino acids: CASSRLAGYNTGELFF. In nucleotides, the CDR3 is TGTGCCAGTAGTAGATTAGCGGGATATAACACCGGGGAGCTGTTTTTT.

This clone was seen once. The chain has TRBV10-2 and TRBJ2-3; D is unresolved. Deletions cut 5 bases from V and 0 bases from J, with 12 bases between. CDR3 length: 15 residues. Germline loops: CDR1 WSHSY, CDR2 SAAADI. The CDR3: CASSSTTDSTDTQYF. The CDR3 coding sequence is TGCGCCAGCAGTTCGACAACCGATAGCACAGATACGCAGTATTTT.

The rearrangement links TRBV7-2 to TRBJ1-5; no clear D. Germline assignment: CDR1 SGHTA and CDR2 FQGNSA. V was shortened by 6 bases and J by 5 bases, with 8 bases between the two germline ends. The length of the CDR3 is 12 residues. The CDR3 nucleotides are TGTGCCAGCAGGGTCGGGGATCAGCCCCAGCATTTT. Encoded protein: CASRVGDQPQHF. The entire variable domain, with the rest obtained from reference TRBV7-2 and TRBJ1-5, is as follows: GAGVSQSPSNKVTEKGKDVELRCDPISGHTALYWYRQSLGQGLEFLIYFQGNSAPDKSGLPSDRFSAERTGGSVSTLTIQRTQQEDSAVYLCASRVGDQPQHFGDGTRLSIL.

The J gene is TRBJ2-3, the V gene TRBV27; 8 bases are shared with TRBD2. This CDR3 region has 15 residues. Trimming removed 8 bases from V and 0 bases from J; junction bases left unmatched: 7. Germline assignment: CDR1 MNHEY and CDR2 SMNVEV (reference sequence). In nucleotides, the CDR3 is TGTGCCAGCCACTTTAGCGGGAAGAGCACAGATACGCAGTATTTT. This translates into CASHFSGKSTDTQYF.

This clone occurred a few times. The genes are TRBV7-2 and TRBJ1-5, with D hard to call. V lost 5 bases to trimming and J lost 4 bases, with 15 bases between them. Germline CDR1 and CDR2: SGHTA and FQGNSA. This CDR3 spans 15 amino acids. This CDR3 reads CASSQNRRGNQPQHF. The CDR3 nucleotides read TGTGCCAGCAGCCAAAATCGGAGAGGGAATCAGCCCCAGCATTTT.

The chain's CDR3 is CASSEKSGRYNEQFF. CDR3 DNA: TGCGCCAGCAGTGAGAAGAGCGGGAGGTACAATGAGCAGTTCTTC. The V call is TRBV10-1, the J call TRBJ2-1, with 9 bases that match TRBD2. The CDR3 has 15 residues. Trimming took 2 bases from V and 4 from J; bases not matched to a gene: 3. CDR1 and CDR2 from the germline V gene are WNHNN and SYGVQD (reference sequence).

The rearrangement links TRBV11-1 to TRBJ2-7; possibly TRBD1 for D (6 bases). V gave up 6 bases and J gave up 3 bases, with 12 bases separating them. The V gene's germline CDR1 is SGHAT and CDR2 FQDESV (reference sequence). The CDR3 is 13 amino acids. The CDR3 here is CASSRDKSYEQYF. The CDR3 region has the DNA TGTGCCAGCAGTCGGGACAAAAGCTACGAGCAGTACTTC.

The chain employs TRBV7-9 and TRBJ1-6; D uncertain. V was pared by 5 bases and J by 9 bases, with 11 bases between. The CDR3 has 13 amino acids. Germline V gene lookup returns CDR1 SEHNR and CDR2 FQNEAQ (reference sequence). This chain's CDR3 is CASSVTDFSPLHF. Written as DNA, the CDR3 is TGTGCCAGCAGCGTAACCGACTTTTCACCCCTCCACTTT. Looking up the rest from reference TRBV7-9 and TRBJ1-6 gives the full variable domain: DTGVSQNPRHKITKRGQNVTFRCDPISEHNRLYWYRQTLGQGPEFLTYFQNEAQLEKSRLLSDRFSAERPKGSFSTLEIQRTEQGDSAMYLCASSVTDFSPLHFGNGTRLTVT.